Here is one T cell receptor beta chain with its context. Its antigen is undetermined. The record originates from a study of T-cell memory formation after mild COVID-19. For the study at large: Largely donor-specific TCR clusters were found. Findings of the study overall: Largely, contracting CD4+ clones fell within CM and EM, and contracting CD8+ clones within EMRA. Contracting clones from day 15 to 85 had balanced CD4/CD8; later expanders favoured CD4+. Some responding clones appeared in pre-infection memory, suggesting cross-reactive memory joined.

TCRdb analysed the 5' RACE reads with MiXCR anew, one entry per CDR3 protein. The table records around 140,000 distinct CDR3 sequences, 15% to 20% of them present only once. V shed 4 bases and J 6 bases; nucleotides not matched to a gene: 11. The CDR3 spans 16 residues. The specimen sequenced was PBMCs or a T cell subset sorted from them (not recorded which). The receptor was isolated from an adult woman who had mild COVID-19 (a few samples of this study predate the infection). Cell type and time point are not known. The genes are TRBV12-3 or TRBV12-4 and TRBJ1-5; 8 bases are shared with TRBD1. CDR3 in amino acids: CASSSKGQGMGQPQHF. CDR3 sequence (DNA): TGTGCCAGCAGTTCCAAAGGACAGGGAATGGGTCAGCCCCAGCATTTT.